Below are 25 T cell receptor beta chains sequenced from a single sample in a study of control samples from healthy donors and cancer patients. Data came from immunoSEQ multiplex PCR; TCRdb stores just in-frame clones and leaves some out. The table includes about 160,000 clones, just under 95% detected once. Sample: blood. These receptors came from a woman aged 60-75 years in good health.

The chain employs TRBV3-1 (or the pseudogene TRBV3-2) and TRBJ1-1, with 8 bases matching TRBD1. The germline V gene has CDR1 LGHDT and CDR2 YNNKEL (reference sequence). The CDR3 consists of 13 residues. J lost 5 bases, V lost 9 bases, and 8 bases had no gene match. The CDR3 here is CASTQQGVTEAFF. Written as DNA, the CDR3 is TGTGCCAGTACCCAACAGGGGGTTACTGAAGCTTTCTTT.

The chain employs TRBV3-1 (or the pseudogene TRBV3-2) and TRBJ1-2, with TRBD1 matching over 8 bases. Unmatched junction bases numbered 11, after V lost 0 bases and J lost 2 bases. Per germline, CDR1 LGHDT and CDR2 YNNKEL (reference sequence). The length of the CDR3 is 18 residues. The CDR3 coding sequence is TGTGCCAGCAGCCAAGATCGGTCACCCAGGGGGCTGAACTATGGCTACACCTTC. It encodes CASSQDRSPRGLNYGYTF.

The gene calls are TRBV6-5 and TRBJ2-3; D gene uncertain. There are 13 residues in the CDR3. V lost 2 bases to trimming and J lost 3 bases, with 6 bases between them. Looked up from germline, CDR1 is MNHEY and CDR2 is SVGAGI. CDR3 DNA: TGTGCCAGCAGTTACGATATAACAGATACGCAGTATTTT. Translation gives CASSYDITDTQYF.

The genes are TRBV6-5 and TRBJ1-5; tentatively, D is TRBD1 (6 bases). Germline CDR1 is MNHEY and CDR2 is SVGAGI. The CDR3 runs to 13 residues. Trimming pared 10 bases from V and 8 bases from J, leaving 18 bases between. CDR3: CATRTKGGEPQHF. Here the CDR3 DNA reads TGTGCCACTCGGACAAAAGGGGGGGAGCCCCAGCATTTT.

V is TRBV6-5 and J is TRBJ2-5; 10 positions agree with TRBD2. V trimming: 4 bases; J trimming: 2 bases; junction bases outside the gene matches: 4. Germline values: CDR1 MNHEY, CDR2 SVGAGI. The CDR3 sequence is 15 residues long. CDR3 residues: CASSSSGGPQETQYF. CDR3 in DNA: TGTGCCAGCAGTTCTAGCGGGGGCCCGCAAGAGACCCAGTACTTC.

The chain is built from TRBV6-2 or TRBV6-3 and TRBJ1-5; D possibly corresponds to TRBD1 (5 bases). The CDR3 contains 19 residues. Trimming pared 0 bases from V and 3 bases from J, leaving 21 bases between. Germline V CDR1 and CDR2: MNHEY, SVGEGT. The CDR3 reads CASSYSNVLGERNNQPQHF. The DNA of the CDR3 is TGTGCCAGCAGTTACTCGAATGTTTTAGGGGAACGAAACAATCAGCCCCAGCATTTT.

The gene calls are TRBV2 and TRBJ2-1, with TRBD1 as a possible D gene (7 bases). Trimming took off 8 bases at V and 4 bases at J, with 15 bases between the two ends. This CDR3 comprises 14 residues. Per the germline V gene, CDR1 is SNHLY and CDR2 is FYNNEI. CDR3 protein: CASRDRDLYNEQFF. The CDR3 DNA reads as TGTGCCAGCCGCGACAGGGACTTATACAATGAGCAGTTCTTC.

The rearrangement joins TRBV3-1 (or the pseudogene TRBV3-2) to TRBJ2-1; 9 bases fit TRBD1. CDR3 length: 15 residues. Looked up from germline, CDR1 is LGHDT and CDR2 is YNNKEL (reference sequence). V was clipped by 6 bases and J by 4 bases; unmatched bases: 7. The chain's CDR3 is CASRSGTGSYNEQFF. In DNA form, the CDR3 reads TGTGCCAGCAGATCCGGGACAGGGTCTTACAATGAGCAGTTCTTC.

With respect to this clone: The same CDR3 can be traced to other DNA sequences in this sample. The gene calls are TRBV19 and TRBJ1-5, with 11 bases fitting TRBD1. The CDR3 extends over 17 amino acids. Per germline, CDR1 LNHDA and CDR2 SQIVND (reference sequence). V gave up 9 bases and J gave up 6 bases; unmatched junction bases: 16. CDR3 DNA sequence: TGTGCCAGCGGACAGGGGGCGTTCGAGGGAAAAGGTCAGCCCCAGCATTTT. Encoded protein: CASGQGAFEGKGQPQHF.

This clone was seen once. CDR3 loop: CASSPLQETQYF. DNA of the CDR3: TGTGCCAGCAGCCCTTTACAGGAGACCCAGTACTTC. The V and J genes are TRBV3-1 (or the pseudogene TRBV3-2) and TRBJ2-5, with D unresolved. Between the trimmed V and J ends, which lost 4 bases and 5 bases, there was a span of 8 bases. The CDR3 has 12 amino acids. The germline V gene encodes CDR1 LGHDT and CDR2 YNNKEL (reference sequence).

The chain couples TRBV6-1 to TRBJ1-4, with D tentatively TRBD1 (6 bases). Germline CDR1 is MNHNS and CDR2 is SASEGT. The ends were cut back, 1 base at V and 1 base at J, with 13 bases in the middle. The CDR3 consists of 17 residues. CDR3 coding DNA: TGTGCCAGCAGTGAAGAGGAGGGACAAGTAACTAATGAAAAACTGTTTTTT. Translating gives CASSEEEGQVTNEKLFF.

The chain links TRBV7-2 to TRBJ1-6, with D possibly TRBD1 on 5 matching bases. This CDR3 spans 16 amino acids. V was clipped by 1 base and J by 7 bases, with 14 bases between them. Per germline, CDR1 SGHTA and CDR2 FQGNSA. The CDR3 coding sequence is TGTGCCAGCAGCTTAGTACTCTTTGGGGGGAATTCACCCCTCCACTTT. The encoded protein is CASSLVLFGGNSPLHF. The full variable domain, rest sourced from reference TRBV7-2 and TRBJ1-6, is GAGVSQSPSNKVTEKGKDVELRCDPISGHTALYWYRQSLGQGLEFLIYFQGNSAPDKSGLPSDRFSAERTGGSVSTLTIQRTQQEDSAVYLCASSLVLFGGNSPLHFGNGTRLTVT.

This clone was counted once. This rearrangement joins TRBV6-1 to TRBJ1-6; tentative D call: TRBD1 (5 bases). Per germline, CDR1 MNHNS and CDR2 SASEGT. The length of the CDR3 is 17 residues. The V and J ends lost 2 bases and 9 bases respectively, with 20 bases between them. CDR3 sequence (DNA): TGTGCCAGCAGTGAATCGGTAGGGGTTATCTACCGTTCACCCCTCCACTTT. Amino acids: CASSESVGVIYRSPLHF.

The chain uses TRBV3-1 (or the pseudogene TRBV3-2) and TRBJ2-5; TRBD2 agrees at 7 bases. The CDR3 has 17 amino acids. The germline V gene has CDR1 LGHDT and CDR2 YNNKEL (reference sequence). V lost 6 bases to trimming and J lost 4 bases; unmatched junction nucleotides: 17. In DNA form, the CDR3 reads TGTGCCAGCAGTCCCGGCCCCGGACTAGAATATGGAGAGACCCAGTACTTC. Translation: CASSPGPGLEYGETQYF.

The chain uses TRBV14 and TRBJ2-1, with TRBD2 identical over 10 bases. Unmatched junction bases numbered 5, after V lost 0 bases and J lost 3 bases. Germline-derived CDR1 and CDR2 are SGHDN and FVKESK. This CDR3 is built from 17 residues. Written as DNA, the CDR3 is TGTGCCAGCAGCCAAGACGCTAGCGGGGGTTTCTACAATGAGCAGTTCTTC. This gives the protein CASSQDASGGFYNEQFF.

This CDR3 is CASSPNSGTGGGTTF. CDR3 bases: TGTGCCAGCAGCCCAAACTCCGGGACAGGGGGAGGAACCACCTTC. The rearrangement uses TRBV7-8 and TRBJ1-2; 11 bases line up with TRBD1. Germline loops: CDR1 SGHVS, CDR2 FQNEAQ. There are 15 residues in the CDR3. J lost 13 bases, V lost 5 bases, and 15 bases had no gene match.

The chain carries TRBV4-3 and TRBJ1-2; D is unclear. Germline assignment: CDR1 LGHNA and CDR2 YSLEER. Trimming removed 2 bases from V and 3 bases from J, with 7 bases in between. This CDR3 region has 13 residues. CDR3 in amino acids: CASSQQVYYGYTF. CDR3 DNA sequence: TGCGCCAGCAGCCAACAGGTTTACTATGGCTACACCTTC.

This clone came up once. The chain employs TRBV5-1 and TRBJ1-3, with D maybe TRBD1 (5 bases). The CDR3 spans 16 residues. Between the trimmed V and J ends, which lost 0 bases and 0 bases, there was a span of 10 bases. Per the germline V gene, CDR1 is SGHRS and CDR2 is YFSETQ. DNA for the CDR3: TGCGCCAGCAGCTTGGGGGGCGTTCACTCTGGAAACACCATATATTTT. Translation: CASSLGGVHSGNTIYF.

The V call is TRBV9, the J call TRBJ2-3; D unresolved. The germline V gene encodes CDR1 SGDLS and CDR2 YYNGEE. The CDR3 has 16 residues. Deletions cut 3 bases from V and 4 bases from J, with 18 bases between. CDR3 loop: CASSERSASGSDTQYF. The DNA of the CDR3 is TGTGCCAGCAGCGAGAGGAGCGCCAGTGGTTCAGATACGCAGTATTTT.

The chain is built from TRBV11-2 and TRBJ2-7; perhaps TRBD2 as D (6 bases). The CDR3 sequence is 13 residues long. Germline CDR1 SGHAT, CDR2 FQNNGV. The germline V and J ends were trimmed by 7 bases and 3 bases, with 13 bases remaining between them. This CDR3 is CASNGGGSYEQYF. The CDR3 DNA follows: TGTGCCAGCAACGGCGGAGGGAGCTACGAGCAGTACTTC.

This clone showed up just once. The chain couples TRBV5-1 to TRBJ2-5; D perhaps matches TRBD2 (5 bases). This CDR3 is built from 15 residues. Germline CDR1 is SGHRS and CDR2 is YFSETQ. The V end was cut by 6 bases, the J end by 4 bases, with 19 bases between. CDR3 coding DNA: TGCGCCAGCAACTTCGTCGGGGTTGGGGTAGAGACCCAGTACTTC. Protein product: CASNFVGVGVETQYF.

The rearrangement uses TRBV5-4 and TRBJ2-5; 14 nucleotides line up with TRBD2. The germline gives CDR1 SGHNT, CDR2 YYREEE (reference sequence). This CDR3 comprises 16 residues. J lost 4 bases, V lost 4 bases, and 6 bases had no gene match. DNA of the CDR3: TGTGCCAGCAGCCGACTAGCGGGGGGGCCGGCAGAGACCCAGTACTTC. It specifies CASSRLAGGPAETQYF.

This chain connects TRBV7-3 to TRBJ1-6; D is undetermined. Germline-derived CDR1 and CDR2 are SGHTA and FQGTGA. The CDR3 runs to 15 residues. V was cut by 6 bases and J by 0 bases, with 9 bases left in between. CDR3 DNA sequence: TGTGCCAGCAGTCGCTCGAGCTCCTATAATTCACCCCTCCACTTT. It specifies CASSRSSSYNSPLHF.

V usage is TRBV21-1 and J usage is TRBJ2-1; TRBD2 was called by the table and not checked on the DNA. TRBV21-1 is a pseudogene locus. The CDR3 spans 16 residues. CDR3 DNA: TGTGCCAGCAGCAATCCTCCAGGCCCACGACGGGGTGAGCAGTTCTTC. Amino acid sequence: CASSNPPGPRRGEQFF.

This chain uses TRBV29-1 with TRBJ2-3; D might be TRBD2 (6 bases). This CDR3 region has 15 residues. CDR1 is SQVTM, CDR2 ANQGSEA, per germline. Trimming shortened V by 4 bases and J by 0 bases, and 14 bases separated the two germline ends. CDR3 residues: CSVVFLRGSTDTQYF. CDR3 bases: TGCAGCGTTGTCTTTTTGCGGGGAAGCACAGATACGCAGTATTTT.